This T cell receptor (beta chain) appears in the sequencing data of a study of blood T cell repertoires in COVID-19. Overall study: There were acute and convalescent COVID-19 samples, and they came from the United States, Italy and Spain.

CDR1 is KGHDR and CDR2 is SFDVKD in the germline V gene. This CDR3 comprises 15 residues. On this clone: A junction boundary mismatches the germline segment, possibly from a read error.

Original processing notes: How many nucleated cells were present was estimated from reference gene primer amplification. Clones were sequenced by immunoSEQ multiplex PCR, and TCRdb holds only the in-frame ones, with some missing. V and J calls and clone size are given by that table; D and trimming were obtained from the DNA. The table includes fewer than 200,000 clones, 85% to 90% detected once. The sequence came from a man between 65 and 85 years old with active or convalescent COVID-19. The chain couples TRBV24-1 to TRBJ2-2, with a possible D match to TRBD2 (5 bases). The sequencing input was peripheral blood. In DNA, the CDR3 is TGTGCCACCAGTCGCTCAACAGTGAACACCGGGAAGCTGTTTTTT. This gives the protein CATSRSTVNTGKLFF.